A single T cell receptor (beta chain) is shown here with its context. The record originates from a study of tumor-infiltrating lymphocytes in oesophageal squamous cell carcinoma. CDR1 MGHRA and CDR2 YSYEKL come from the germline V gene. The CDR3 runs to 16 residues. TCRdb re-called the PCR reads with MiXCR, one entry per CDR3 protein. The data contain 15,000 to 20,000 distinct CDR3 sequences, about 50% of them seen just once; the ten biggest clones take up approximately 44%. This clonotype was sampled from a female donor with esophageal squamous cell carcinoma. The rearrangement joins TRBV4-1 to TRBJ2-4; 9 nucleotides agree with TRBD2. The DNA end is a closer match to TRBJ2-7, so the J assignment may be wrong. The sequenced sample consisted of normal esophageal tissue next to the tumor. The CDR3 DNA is TGCGCCAGCAGCCCCACTAAGACTAGCGGATCCTACGAGCAGTACTTC. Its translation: CASSPTKTSGSYEQYF.